This T cell receptor beta chain was identified in a study of cytomegalovirus exposure and HLA in healthy donors. Study background: Earlier sequencing of 150 million to 200 million T cells yielded fewer than 140 million unique TCR beta sequences. Study observations and caveats: According to an earlier analysis, most TCR beta V segments yielded productive rearrangements about 90% or about 30% of the time. A cluster of highly shared sequence variants was likely a sequencing artifact.

The CDR3 extends over 16 amino acids. Germline V gene data show CDR1 as SEHNR and CDR2 as FQNEAQ (reference sequence). A single count supports this clone. Antigen: not known. A junction end diverges from the germline sequence, so it may reflect a read error. The PCR used 60 Vbeta and 13 Jbeta primers. Some clones are missing from TCRdb's copy, which holds only in-frame ones; the method was immunoSEQ multiplex PCR. Here the sample spans more than 100,000 clones, around 66% being singletons. The specimen was PBMCs. The rearrangement links TRBV7-9 to TRBJ2-7; TRBD2 might be the D (5 bases). The receptor's source is a woman between 40 and 50 years old in good health and CMV-seropositive. The CDR3 loop is CSSTLTDSSPSYEQYF. CDR3 coding DNA: TGTTCCAGCACCCTTACGGACTCATCCCCCTCCTACGAGCAGTACTTC.